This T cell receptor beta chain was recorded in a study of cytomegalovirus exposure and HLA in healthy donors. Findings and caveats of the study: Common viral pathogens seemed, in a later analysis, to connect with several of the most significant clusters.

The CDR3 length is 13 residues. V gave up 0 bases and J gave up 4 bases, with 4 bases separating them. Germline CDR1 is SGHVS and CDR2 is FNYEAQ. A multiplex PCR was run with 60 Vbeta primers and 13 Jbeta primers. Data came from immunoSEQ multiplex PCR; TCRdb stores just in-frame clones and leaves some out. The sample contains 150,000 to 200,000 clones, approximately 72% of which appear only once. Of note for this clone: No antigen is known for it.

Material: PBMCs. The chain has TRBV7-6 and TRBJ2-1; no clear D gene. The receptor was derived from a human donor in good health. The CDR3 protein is CASSLAAYNEQFF. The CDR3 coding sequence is TGTGCCAGCAGCTTAGCGGCTTACAATGAGCAGTTCTTC.